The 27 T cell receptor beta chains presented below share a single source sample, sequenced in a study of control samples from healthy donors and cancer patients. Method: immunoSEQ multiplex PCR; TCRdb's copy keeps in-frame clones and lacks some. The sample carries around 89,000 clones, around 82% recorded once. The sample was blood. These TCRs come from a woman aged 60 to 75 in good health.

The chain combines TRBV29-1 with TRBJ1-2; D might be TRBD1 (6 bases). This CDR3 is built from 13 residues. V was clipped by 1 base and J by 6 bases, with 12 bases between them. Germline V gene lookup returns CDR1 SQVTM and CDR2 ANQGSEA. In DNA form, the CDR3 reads TGCAGCGTTGAAGGATACAGGGTCGATGGCTACACCTTC. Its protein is CSVEGYRVDGYTF.

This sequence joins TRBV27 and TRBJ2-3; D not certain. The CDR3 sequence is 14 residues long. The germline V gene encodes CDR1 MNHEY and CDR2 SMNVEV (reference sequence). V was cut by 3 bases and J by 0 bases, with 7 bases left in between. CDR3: CASSFVVSTDTQYF. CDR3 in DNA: TGTGCCAGCAGTTTCGTGGTTAGCACAGATACGCAGTATTTT.

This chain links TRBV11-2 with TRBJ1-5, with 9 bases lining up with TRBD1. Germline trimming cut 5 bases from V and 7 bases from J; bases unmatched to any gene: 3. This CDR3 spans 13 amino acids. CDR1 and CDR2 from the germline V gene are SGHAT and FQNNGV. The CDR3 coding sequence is TGTGCCAGCAGCCGGGGACAGGGACAGCCCCAGCATTTT. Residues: CASSRGQGQPQHF.

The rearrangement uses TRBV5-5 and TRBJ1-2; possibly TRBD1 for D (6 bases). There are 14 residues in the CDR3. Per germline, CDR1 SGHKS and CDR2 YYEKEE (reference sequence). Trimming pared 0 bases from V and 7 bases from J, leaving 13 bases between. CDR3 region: CASSLAGQTSGYTF. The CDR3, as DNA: TGTGCCAGCAGCTTGGCCGGACAGACGTCTGGCTACACCTTC.

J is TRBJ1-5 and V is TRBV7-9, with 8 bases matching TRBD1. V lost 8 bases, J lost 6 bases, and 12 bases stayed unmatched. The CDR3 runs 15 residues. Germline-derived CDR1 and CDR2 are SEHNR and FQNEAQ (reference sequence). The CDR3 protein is CASRGTGGIGQPQHF. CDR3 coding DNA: TGTGCCAGCCGGGGGACAGGCGGTATTGGTCAGCCCCAGCATTTT.

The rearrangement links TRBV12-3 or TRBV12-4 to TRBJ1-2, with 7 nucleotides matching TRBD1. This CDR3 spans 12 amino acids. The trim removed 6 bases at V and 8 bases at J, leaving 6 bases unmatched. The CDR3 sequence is CASSQDRFGYTF. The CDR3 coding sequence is TGTGCCAGCAGCCAGGACAGGTTCGGCTACACCTTC.

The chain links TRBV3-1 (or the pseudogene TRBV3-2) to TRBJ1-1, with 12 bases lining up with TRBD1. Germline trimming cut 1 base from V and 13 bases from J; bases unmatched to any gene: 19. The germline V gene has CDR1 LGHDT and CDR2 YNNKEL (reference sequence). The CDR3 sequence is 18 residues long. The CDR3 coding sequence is TGTGCCAGCAGCCAAGCCCATACCGGGACAGGGGGCAACCCAGCTGATTTCTTT. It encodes CASSQAHTGTGGNPADFF.

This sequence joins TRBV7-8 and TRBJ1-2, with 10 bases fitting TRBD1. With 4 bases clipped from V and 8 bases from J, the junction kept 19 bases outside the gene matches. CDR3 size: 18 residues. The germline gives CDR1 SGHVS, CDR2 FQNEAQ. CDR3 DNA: TGTGCCAGCAGCTCCTTAATCCTACCCGGGACAGGGGATGCCGGCTACACCTTC. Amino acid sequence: CASSSLILPGTGDAGYTF.

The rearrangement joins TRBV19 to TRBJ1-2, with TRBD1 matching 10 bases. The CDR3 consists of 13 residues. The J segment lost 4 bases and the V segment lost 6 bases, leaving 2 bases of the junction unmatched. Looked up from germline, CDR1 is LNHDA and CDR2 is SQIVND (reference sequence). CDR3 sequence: CASRTGGPYGYTF. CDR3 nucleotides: TGTGCCAGTAGGACAGGGGGCCCCTATGGCTACACCTTC.

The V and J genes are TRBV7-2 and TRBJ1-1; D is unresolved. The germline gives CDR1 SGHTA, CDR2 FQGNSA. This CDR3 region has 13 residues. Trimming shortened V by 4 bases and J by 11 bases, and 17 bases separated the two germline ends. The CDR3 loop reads CASSSSRSLGAFF. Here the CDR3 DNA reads TGTGCCAGCAGCTCGAGTCGGAGCCTGGGGGCTTTCTTT.

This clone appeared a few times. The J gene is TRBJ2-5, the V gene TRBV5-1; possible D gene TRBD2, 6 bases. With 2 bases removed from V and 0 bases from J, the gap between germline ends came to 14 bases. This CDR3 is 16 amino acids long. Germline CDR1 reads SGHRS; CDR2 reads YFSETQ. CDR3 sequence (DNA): TGCGCCAGCAGCTTACGGGAGAGAGGCTACCAAGAGACCCAGTACTTC. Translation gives CASSLRERGYQETQYF.

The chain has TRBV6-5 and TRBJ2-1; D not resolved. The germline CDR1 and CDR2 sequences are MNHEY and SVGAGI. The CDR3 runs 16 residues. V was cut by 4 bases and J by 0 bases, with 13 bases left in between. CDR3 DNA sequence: TGTGCCAGCAGTTCACCGAGAAGGGTCTCCTACAATGAGCAGTTCTTC. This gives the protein CASSSPRRVSYNEQFF.

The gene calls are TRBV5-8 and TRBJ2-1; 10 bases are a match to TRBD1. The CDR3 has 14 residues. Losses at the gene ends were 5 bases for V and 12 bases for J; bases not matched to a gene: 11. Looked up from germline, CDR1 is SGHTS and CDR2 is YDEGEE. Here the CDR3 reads CASSPGTGVRTQFF. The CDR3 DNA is TGTGCCAGCAGTCCCGGGACAGGGGTACGAACGCAGTTCTTC.

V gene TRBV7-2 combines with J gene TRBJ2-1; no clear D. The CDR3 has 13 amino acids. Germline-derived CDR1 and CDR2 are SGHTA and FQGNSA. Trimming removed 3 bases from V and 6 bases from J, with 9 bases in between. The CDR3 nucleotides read TGTGCCAGCAGCTTTTGGGTGGTCAATGAGCAGTTCTTC. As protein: CASSFWVVNEQFF.

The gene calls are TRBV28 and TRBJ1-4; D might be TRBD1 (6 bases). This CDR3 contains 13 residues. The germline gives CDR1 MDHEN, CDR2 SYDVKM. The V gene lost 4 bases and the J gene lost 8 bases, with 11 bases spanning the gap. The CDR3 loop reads CASSSGADEKLFF. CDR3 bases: TGTGCCAGCAGTTCAGGGGCCGACGAAAAACTGTTTTTT.

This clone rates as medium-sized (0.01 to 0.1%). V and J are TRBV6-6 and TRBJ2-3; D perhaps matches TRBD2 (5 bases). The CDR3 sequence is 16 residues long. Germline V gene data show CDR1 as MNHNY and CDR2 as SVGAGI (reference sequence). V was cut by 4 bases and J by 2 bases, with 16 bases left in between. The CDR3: CASSSRRAGVTDTQYF. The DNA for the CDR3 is TGTGCCAGCAGTTCGCGAAGGGCCGGGGTCACAGATACGCAGTATTTT.

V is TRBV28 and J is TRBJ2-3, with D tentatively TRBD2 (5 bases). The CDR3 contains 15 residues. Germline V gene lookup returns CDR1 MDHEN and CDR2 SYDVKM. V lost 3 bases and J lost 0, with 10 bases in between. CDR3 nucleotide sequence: TGTGCCAGCAGTTTTCACGGCGGGAGCACAGATACGCAGTATTTT. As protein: CASSFHGGSTDTQYF.

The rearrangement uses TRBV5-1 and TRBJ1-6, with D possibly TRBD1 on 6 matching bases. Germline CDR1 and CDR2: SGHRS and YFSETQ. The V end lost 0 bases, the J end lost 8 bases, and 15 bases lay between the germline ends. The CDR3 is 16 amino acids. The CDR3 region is CASSLGHRDTDSPLHF. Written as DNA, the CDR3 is TGCGCCAGCAGCTTGGGGCACCGGGACACAGATTCACCCCTCCACTTT.

CDR3 region: CASKGRGETQYF. CDR3 nucleotides: TGTGCCAGCAAGGGCAGGGGCGAGACCCAGTACTTC. The V and J genes are TRBV2 and TRBJ2-5, with a weak D call TRBD1 (6 bases). Per germline, CDR1 SNHLY and CDR2 FYNNEI. V lost 7 bases and J lost 5, with 11 bases in between. The CDR3 spans 12 residues.

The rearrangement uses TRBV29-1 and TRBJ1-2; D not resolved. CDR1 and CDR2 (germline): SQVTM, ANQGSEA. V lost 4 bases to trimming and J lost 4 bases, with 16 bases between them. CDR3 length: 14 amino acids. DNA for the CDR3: TGCAGCGTTGGGGTTTCTTGGACGGCCTATGGCTACACCTTC. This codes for CSVGVSWTAYGYTF.

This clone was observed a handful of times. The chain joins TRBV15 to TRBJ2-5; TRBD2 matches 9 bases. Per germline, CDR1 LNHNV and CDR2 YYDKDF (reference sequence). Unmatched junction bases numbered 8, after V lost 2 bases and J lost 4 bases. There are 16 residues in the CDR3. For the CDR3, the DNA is TGTGCCACCAGCAGACCCGAGGCGGGAGGGCGAGAGACCCAGTACTTC. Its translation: CATSRPEAGGRETQYF.

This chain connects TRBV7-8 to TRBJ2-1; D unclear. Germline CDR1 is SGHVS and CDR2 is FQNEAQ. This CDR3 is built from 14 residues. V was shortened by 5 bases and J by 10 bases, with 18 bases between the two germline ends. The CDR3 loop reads CASSPTQLPEEQFF. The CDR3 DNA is TGTGCCAGCAGCCCTACTCAATTACCGGAGGAGCAGTTCTTC.

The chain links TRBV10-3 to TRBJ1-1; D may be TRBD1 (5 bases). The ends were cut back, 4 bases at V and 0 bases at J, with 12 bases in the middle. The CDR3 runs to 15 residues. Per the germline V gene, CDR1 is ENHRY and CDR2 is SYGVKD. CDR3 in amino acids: CAISGGVGMNTEAFF. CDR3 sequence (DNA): TGTGCCATCAGTGGAGGGGTGGGCATGAACACTGAAGCTTTCTTT.

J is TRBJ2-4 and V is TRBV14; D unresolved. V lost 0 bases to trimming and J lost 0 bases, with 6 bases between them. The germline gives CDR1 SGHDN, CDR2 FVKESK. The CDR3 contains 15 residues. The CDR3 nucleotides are TGTGCCAGCAGCCAAGATGGGTTAGCCAAAAACATTCAGTACTTC. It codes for CASSQDGLAKNIQYF.

CDR3 protein: CASSPGGPGNTIYF. CDR3 bases: TGTGCCAGCAGCCCCGGGGGCCCTGGAAACACCATATATTTT. V is TRBV11-3 and J is TRBJ1-3, with a tentative D call TRBD1 (6 bases). CDR1 SGHNT and CDR2 YENEEA come from the germline V gene. There are 14 residues in the CDR3. V dropped 5 bases and J dropped 2 bases, with 10 bases sitting between them.

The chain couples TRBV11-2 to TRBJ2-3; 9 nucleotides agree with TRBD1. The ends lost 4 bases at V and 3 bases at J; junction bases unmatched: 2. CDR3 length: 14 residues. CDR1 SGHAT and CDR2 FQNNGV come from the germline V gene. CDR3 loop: CASSSGQGTDTQYF. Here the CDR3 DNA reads TGTGCCAGCAGCTCTGGACAGGGGACAGATACGCAGTATTTT.

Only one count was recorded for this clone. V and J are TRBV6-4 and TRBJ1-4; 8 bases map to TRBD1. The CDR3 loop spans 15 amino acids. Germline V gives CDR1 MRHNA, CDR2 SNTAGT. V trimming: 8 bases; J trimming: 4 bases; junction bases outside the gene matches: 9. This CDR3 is CASCRTGRSNEKLFF. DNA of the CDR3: TGTGCCAGCTGCCGGACAGGGCGGAGTAATGAAAAACTGTTTTTT.